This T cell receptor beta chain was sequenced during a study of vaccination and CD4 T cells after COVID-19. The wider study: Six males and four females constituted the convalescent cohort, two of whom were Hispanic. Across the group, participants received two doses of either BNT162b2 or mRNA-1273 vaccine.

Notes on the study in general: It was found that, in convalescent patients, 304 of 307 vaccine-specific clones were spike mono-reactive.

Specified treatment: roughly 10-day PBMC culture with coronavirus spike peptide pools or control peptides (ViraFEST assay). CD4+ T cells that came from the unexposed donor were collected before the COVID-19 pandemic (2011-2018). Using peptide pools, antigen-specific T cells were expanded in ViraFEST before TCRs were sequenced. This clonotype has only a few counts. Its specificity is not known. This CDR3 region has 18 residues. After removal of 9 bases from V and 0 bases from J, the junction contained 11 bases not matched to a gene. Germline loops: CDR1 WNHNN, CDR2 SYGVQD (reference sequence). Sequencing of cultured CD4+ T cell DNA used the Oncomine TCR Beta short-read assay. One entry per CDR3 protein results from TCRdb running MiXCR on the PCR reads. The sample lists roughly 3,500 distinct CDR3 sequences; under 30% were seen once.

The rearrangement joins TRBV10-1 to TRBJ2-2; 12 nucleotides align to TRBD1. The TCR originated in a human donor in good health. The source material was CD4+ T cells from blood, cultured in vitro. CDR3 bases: TGCGCCAGTAACCGGGACAGGGGGCTTAGGCCGAACACCGGGGAGCTGTTTTTT. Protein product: CASNRDRGLRPNTGELFF.